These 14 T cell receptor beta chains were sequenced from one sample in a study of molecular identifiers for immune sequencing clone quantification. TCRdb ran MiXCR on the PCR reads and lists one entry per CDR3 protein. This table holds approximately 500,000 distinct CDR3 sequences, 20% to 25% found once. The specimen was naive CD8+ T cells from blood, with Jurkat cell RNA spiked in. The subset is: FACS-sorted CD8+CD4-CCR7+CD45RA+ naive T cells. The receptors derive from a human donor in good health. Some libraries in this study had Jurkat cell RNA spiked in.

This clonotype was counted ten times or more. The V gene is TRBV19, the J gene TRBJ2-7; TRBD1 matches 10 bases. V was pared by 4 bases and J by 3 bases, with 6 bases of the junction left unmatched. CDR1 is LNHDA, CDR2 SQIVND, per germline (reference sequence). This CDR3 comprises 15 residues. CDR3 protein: CASSSGQGELYEQYF. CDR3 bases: TGTGCCAGTAGTAGCGGACAGGGGGAGCTCTACGAGCAGTACTTC. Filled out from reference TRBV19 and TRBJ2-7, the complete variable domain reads DGGITQSPKYLFRKEGQNVTLSCEQNLNHDAMYWYRQDPGQGLRLIYYSQIVNDFQKGDIAEGYSVSREKKESFPLTVTSAQKNPTAFYLCASSSGQGELYEQYFGPGTRLTVT.

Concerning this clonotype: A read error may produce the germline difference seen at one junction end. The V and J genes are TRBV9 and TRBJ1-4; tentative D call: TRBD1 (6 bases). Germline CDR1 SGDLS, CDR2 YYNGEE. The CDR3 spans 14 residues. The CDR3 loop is CAGSAAGAEEKLFF. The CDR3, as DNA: TGTGCCGGCAGCGCGGCAGGGGCGGAAGAAAAACTGTTTTTT.

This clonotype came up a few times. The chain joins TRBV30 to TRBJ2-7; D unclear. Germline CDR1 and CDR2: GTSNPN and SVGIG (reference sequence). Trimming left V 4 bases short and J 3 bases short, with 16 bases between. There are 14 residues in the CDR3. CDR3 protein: CAWKLVGVYYEQYF. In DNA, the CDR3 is TGTGCCTGGAAACTCGTGGGCGTTTACTACGAGCAGTACTTC.

As DNA, the CDR3 is TGTGCCAGCAGCTTCGATTTAACCTACGAGCAGTACTTC. Encoded protein: CASSFDLTYEQYF. The chain uses TRBV11-2 and TRBJ2-7; D gene uncertain. Germline CDR1 is SGHAT and CDR2 is FQNNGV. CDR3 size: 13 residues. V lost 3 bases and J 2 bases, leaving 8 bases between the germline ends.

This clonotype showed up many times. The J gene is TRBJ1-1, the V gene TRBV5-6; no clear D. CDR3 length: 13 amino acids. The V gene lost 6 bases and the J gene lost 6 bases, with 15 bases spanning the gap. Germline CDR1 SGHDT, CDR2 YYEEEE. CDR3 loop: CASTSDDGSEAFF. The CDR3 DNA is TGTGCCAGCACCTCAGATGACGGTTCTGAAGCTTTCTTT.

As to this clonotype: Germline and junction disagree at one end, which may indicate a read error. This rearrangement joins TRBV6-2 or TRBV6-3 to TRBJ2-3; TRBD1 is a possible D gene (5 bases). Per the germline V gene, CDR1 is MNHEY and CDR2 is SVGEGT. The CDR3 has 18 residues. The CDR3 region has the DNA TGTGCCAGCAGTTACCCCCGGACAACCTTCCAGAACACAGATATGCAGTATTTT. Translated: CASSYPRTTFQNTDMQYF.

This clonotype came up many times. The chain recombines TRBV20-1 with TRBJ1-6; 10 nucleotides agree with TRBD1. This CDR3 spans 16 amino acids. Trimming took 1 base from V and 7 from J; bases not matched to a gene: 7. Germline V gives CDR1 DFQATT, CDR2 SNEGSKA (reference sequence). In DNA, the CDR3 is TGCAGTGCTAGAGTGTTTGGACAGGGGGAAAATTCACCCCTCCACTTT. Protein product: CSARVFGQGENSPLHF.

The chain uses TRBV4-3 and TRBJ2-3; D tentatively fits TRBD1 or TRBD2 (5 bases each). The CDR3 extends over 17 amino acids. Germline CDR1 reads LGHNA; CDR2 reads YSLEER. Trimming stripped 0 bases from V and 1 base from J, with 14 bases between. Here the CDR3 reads CASSQDGLGRRTDTQYF. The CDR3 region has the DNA TGCGCCAGCAGCCAAGATGGCCTGGGACGGCGCACAGATACGCAGTATTTT.

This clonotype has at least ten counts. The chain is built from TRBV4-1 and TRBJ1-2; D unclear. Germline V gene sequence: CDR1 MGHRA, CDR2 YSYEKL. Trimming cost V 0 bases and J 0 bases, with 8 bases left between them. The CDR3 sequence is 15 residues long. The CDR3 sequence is CASSQDGQTNYGYTF. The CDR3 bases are TGCGCCAGCAGCCAAGATGGGCAAACTAACTATGGCTACACCTTC.

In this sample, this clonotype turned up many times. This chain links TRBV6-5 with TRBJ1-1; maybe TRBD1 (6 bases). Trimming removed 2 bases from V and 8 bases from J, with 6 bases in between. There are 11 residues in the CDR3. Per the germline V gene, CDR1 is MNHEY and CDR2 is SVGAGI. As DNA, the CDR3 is TGTGCCAGCAGTTACCAGGGGGAAGCTTTCTTT. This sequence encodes CASSYQGEAFF.

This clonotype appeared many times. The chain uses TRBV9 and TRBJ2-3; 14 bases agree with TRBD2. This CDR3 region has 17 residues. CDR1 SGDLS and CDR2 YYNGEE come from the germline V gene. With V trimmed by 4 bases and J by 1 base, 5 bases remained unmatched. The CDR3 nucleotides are TGTGCCAGCAGCCTACAGGGACTAGCGGGGGGCACAGATACGCAGTATTTT. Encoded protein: CASSLQGLAGGTDTQYF.

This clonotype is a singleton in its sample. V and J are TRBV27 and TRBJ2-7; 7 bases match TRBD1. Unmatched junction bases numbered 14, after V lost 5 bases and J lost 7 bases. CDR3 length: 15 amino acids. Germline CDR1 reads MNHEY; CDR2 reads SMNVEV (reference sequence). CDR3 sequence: CASSLAGTAYNEQYF. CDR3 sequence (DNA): TGTGCCAGCAGTCTCGCCGGGACAGCTTACAATGAGCAGTACTTC.

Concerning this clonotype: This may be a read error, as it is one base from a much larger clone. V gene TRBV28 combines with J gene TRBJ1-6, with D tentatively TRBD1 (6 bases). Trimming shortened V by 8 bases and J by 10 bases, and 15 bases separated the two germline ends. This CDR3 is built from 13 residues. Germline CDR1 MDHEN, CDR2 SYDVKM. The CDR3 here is CASPHGGGSPLHF. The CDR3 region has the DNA TGTGCCAGCCCCCACGGGGGCGGCTCACCCCTCCACTTT.

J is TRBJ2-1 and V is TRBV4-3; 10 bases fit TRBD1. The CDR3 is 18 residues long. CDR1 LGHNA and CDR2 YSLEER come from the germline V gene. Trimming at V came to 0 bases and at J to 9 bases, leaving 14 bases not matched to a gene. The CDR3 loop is CASSQDSREGTGDSEQFF. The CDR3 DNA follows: TGCGCCAGCAGCCAAGATAGTCGCGAGGGGACAGGGGATAGTGAGCAGTTCTTC.